This record concerns one TCR beta chain sequence. Its target is not known. All CD4+ cells other than CD45RA+CCR7+CD95- naive cells were sorted as memory, over 95% pure. Total CD4+ T cells and monocytes came from CD4/CD14 microbead positive selection. Before sorting, cells positive for CD8, CD14, CD16, CD56, CD19 or bright CD25 were removed. Germline CDR1 reads SNHLY; CDR2 reads FYNNEI. The ends lost 5 bases at V and 4 bases at J; junction bases unmatched: 6. The CDR3 is made up of 14 amino acids. Profiled with immunoSEQ multiplex PCR; TCRdb holds only in-frame clones, not every one. The profile shows around 26,000 clones, approximately 78% of them singletons. These data are taken from a study of human CD4 T cells and Enterobacteriaceae. Study-wide results and limits: Ex vivo clonotype reactivity was inferred only by sequence matching.

The V call is TRBV2, the J call TRBJ2-3, with 7 bases that match TRBD2. The sample taken for sequencing was memory CD4+ T cells from blood. The sequence derives from a human donor in good health. CDR3 in DNA: TGTGCCAGCAGTTGGGCCAGCGGGGCAGATACGCAGTATTTT. Protein: CASSWASGADTQYF.